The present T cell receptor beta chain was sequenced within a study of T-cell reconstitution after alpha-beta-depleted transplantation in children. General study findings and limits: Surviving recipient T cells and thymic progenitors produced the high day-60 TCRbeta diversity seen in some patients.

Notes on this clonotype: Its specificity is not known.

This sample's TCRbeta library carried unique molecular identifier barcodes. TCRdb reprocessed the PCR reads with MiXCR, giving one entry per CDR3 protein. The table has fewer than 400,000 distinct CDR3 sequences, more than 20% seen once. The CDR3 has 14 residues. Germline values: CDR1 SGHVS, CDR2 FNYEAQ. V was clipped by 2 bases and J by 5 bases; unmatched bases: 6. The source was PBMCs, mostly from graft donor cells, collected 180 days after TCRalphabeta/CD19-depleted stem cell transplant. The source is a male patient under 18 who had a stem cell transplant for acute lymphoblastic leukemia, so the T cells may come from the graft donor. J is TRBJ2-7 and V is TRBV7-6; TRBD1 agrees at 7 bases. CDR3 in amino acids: CASSLLGGPNEQYF. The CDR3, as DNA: TGTGCCAGCAGCTTATTAGGGGGCCCCAACGAGCAGTACTTC. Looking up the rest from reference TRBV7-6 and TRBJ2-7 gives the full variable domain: GAGVSQSPRYKVTKRGQDVALRCDPISGHVSLYWYRQALGQGPEFLTYFNYEAQQDKSGLPNDRFSAERPEGSISTLTIQRTEQRDSAMYRCASSLLGGPNEQYFGPGTRLTVT.